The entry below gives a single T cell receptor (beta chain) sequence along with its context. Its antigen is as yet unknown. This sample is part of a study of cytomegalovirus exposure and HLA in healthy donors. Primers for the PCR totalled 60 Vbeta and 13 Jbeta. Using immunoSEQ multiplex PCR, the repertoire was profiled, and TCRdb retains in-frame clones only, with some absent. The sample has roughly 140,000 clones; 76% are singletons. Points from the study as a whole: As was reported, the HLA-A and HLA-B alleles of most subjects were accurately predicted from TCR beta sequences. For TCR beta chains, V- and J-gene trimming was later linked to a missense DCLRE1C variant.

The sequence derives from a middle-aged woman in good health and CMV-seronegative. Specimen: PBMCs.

The chain's CDR3 is CASALGGGTEAFF. DNA for the CDR3: TGTGCCAGCGCCCTCGGGGGGGGGACTGAAGCTTTCTTT. The chain is built from TRBV18 and TRBJ1-1; D perhaps matches TRBD1 (5 bases). Per the germline V gene, CDR1 is KGHSH and CDR2 is LQKENI. This CDR3 has 13 amino acids. The V gene lost 8 bases and the J gene lost 5 bases, with 15 bases spanning the gap.